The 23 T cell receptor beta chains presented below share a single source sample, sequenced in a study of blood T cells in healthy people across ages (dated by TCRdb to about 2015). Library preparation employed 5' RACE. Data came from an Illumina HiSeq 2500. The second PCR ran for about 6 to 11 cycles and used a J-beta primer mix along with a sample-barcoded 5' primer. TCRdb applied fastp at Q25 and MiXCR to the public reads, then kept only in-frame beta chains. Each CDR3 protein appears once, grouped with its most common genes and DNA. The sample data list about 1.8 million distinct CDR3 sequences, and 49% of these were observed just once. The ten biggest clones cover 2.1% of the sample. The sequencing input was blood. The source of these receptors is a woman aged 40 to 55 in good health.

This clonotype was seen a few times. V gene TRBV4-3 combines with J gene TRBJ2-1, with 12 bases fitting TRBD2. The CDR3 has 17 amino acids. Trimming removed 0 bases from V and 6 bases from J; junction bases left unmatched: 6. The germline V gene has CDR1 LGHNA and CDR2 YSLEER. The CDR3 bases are TGCGCCAGCAGCCAAGACGCCTCGACTAGCGGGAGCAATGAGCAGTTCTTC. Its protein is CASSQDASTSGSNEQFF.

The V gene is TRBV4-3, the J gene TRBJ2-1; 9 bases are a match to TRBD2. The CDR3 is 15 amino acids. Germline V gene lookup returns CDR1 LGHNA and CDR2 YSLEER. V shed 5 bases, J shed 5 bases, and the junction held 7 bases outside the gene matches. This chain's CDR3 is CASSSSGANHNEQFF. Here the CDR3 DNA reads TGCGCCAGCAGCTCTAGCGGGGCGAATCACAATGAGCAGTTCTTC.

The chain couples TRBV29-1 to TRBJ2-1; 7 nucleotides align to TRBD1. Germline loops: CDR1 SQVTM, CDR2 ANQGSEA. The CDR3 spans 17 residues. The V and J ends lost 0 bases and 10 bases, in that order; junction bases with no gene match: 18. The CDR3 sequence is CSVEDRGQPLYGREQFF. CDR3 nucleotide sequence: TGCAGCGTTGAAGATAGGGGACAGCCACTTTACGGACGCGAGCAGTTCTTC.

In DNA form, the CDR3 reads TGTGCCAGCAGCGAAAGACAGGGTATAGACACTGAAGCTTTCTTT. Amino acids: CASSERQGIDTEAFF. V is TRBV7-2 and J is TRBJ1-1; TRBD1 matches 7 bases. This CDR3 is built from 15 residues. With V trimmed by 5 bases and J by 3 bases, 9 bases remained unmatched. Germline values: CDR1 SGHTA, CDR2 FQGNSA.

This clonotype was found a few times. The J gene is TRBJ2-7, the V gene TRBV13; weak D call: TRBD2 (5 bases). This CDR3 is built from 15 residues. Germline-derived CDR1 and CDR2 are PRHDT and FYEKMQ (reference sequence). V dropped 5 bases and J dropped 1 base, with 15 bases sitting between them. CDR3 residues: CASSRRVASSYEQYF. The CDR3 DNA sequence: TGTGCCAGCAGCCGGCGGGTGGCGAGTTCCTACGAGCAGTACTTC.

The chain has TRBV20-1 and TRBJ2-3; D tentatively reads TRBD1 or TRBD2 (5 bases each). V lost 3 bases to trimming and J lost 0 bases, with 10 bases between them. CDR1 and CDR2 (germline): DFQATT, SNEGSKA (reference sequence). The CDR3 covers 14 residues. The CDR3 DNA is TGCAGTGCTAGTTTCGGGGCTAGCACAGATACGCAGTATTTT. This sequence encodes CSASFGASTDTQYF.

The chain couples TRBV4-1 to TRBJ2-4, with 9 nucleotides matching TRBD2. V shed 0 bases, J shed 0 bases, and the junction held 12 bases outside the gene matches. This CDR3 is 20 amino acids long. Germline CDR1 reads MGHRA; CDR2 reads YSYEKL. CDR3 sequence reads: CASSQEQGLAGELAKNIQYF. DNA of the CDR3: TGCGCCAGCAGCCAAGAGCAGGGTTTAGCGGGGGAATTAGCCAAAAACATTCAGTACTTC.

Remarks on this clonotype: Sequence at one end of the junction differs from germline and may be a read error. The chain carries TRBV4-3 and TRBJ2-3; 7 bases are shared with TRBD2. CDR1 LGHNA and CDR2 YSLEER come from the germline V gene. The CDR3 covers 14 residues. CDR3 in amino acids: CAGSPTSHTDTQYF. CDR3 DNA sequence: TGCGCCGGCAGCCCGACTAGCCACACAGATACGCAGTATTTT.

Here the CDR3 DNA reads TGCGCCAGCAGCGAAGGGACGGGTGGAGAGACCCAGTACTTC. This gives the protein CASSEGTGGETQYF. The chain joins TRBV4-1 to TRBJ2-5; D tentatively fits TRBD1 or TRBD2 (5 bases each). The CDR3 spans 14 residues. The germline V and J ends were trimmed by 5 bases and 4 bases, with 14 bases remaining between them. Germline V gives CDR1 MGHRA, CDR2 YSYEKL.

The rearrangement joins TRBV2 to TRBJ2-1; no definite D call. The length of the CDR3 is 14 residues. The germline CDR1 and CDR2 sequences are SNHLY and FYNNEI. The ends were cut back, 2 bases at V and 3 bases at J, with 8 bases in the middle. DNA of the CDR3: TGTGCCAGCAGTGAAAAGGCGGTCTACAATGAGCAGTTCTTC. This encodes CASSEKAVYNEQFF.

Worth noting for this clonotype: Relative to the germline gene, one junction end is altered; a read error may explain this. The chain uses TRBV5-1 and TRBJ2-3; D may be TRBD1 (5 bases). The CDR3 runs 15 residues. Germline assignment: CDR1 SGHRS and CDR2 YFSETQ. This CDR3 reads CASSLAGQRTDTRYF. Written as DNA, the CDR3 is TGCGCCAGCAGCTTGGCAGGACAACGCACAGATACGCGGTATTTT.

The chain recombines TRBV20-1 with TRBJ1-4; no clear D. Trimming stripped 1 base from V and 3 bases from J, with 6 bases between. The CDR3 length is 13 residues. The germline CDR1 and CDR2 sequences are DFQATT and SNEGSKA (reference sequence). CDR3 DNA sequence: TGCAGTGCTAGAGTTACGGCTAATGAAAAACTGTTTTTT. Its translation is CSARVTANEKLFF.

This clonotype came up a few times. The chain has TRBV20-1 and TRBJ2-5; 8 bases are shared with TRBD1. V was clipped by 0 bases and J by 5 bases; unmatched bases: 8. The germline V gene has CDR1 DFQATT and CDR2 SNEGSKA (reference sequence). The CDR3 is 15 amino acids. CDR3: CSARDQWTGSETQYF. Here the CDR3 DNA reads TGCAGTGCTAGAGATCAATGGACAGGGTCGGAGACCCAGTACTTC.

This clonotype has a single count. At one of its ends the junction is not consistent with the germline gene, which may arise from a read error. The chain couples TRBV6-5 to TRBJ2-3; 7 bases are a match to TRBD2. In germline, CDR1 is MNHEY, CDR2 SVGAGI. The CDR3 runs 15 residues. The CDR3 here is CASPVTSETHRYAVF. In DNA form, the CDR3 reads TGTGCCAGCCCGGTCACTAGCGAGACGCACAGATACGCAGTATTT.

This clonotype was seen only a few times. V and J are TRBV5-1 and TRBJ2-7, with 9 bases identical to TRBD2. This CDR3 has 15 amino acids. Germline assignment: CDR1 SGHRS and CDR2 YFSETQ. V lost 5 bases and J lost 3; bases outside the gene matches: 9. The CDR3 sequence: CASRSQRGALYEQYF. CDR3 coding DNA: TGCGCCAGCAGGTCCCAGCGGGGGGCCCTCTACGAGCAGTACTTC.

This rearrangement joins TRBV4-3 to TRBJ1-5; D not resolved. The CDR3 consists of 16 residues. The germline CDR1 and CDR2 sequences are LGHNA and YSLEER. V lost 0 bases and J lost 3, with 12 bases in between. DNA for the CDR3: TGCGCCAGCAGCCAAGAGGTCGTGACATTCAATCAGCCCCAGCATTTT. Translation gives CASSQEVVTFNQPQHF.

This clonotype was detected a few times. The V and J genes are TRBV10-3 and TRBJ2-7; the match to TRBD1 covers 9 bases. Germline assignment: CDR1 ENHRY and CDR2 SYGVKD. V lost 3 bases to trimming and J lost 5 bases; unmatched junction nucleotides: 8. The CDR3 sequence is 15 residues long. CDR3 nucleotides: TGTGCCATCAGTGAATTGGGACAGGGCTTCGACGAGCAGTACTTC. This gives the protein CAISELGQGFDEQYF.

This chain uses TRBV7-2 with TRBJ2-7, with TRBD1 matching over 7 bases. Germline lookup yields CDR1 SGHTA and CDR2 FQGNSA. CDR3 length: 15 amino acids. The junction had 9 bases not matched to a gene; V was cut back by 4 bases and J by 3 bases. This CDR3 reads CASSSPRQGIYEQYF. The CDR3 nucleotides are TGTGCCAGCAGCTCCCCGAGACAGGGTATCTACGAGCAGTACTTC.

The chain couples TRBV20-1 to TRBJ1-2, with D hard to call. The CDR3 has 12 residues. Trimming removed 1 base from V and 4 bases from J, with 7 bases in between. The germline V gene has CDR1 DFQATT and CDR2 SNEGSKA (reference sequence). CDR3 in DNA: TGCAGTGCTAGAGTAGCGACCTATGGCTACACCTTC. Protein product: CSARVATYGYTF.

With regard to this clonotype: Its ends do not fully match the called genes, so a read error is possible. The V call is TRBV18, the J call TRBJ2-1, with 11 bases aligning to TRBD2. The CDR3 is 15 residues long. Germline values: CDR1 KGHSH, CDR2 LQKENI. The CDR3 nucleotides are TGCGCCAGCAGCCCGGTAGCGGGGGGGCACAATGAGCAGTTCTTC. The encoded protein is CASSPVAGGHNEQFF.

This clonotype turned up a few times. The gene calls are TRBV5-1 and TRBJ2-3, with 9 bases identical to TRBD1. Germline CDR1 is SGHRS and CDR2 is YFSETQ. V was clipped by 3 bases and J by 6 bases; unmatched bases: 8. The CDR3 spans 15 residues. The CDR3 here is CASSWATGGLDTQYF. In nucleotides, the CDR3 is TGCGCCAGCAGCTGGGCGACAGGGGGATTGGATACGCAGTATTTT.

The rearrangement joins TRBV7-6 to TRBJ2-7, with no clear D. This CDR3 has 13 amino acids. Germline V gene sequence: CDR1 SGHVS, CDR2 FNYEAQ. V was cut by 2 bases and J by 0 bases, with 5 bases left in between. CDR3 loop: CASSLPDSYEQYF. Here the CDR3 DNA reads TGTGCCAGCAGCTTACCAGACTCCTACGAGCAGTACTTC.

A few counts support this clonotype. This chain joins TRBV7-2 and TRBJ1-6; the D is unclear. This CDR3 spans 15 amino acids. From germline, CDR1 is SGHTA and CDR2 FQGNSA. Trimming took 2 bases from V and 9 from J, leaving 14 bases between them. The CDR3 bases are TGTGCCAGCAGCTTACGGTTCCAGTGGAGTTCACCCCTCCACTTT. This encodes CASSLRFQWSSPLHF.